Reported below is one TCR beta chain. Per the original methods: Amplifying reference gene primers gave estimates of nucleated cell counts. Repertoires were generated with immunoSEQ multiplex PCR, while TCRdb's copy carries only in-frame clones and drops some. The D gene and trimming were derived from the DNA, and the V and J assignments and clone size from that table. The sample has about 71,000 clones; about 83% are singletons. The data were taken from a study of blood T cell repertoires in COVID-19. Study-level information: Samples came from the United States, Italy and Spain, spanning acute and convalescent COVID-19.

Seattle participants joined during active infection and were tracked over time. The V end was cut by 4 bases, the J end by 2 bases, with 13 bases between. In germline, CDR1 is GTSNPN, CDR2 SVGIG (reference sequence). This CDR3 is built from 14 residues. This chain connects TRBV30 to TRBJ2-3, with D possibly being TRBD2 (6 bases). Sequenced material: peripheral blood. The origin of this receptor is a man aged 25 to 45 with COVID-19, enrolled during active disease. The CDR3 DNA is TGTGCCTGGAATAAGGGAGGACCCACAGATACGCAGTATTTT. It specifies CAWNKGGPTDTQYF.